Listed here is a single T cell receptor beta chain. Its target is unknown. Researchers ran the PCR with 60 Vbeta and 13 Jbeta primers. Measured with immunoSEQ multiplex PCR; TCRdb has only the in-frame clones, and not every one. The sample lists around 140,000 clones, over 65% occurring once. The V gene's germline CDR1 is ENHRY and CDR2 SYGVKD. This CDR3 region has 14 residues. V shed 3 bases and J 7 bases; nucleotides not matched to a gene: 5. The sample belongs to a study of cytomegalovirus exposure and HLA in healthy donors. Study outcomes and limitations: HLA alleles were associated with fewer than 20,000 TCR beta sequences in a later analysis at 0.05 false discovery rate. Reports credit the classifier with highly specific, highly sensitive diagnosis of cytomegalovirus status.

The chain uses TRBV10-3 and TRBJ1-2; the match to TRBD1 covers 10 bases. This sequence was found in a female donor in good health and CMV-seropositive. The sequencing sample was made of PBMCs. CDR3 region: CAISDPDRGPGYTF. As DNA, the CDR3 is TGTGCCATCAGTGACCCCGACAGGGGGCCTGGCTACACCTTC.